The T cell receptor (beta chain) under discussion was sequenced for a study of blood T cell repertoires in COVID-19. For the study at large: Whether acute or convalescent, the COVID-19 samples came from the United States, Italy and Spain.

Across 20 to 25 US areas, participants ranged in age from about 18 to 90 years. In the authors' methods: Reference gene primers were amplified, and this amplification served to estimate nucleated cell counts. Assay used: immunoSEQ multiplex PCR; TCRdb lists only in-frame clones, some missing. The V and J calls and clone size are taken from that table; D and trimming were inferred from the DNA. The sample shows fewer than 350,000 clones, just under 90% of them seen only once. The TCR was taken from a woman aged 25 to 39 with acute COVID-19. Sequencing was done on a sample of PBMCs or T cells enriched from blood (not recorded which).

The CDR3 DNA follows: TGCGCCAGCAGCCATCCAGGGGCGACTAATGAAAAACTGTTTTTT. Translation gives CASSHPGATNEKLFF. The chain uses TRBV4-1 and TRBJ1-4, with D maybe TRBD1 (6 bases). The germline V gene has CDR1 MGHRA and CDR2 YSYEKL. There are 15 residues in the CDR3. Trimming left V 3 bases short and J 2 bases short, with 10 bases between.